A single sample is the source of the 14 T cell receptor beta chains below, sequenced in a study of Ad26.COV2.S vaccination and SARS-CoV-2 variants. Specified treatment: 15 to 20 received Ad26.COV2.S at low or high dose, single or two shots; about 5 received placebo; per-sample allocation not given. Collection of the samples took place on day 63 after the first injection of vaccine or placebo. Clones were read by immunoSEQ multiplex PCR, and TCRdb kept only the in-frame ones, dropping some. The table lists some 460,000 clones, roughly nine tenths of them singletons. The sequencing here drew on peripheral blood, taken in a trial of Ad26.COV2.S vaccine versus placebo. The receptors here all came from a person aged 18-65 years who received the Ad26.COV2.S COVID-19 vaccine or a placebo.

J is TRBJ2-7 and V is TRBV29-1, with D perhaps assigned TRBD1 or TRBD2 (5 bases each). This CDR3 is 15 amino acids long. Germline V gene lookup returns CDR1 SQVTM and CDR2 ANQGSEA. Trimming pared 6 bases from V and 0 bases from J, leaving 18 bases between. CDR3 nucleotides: TGCAGCGTGGTCGAAAGGGACCGCCTCTCCTACGAGCAGTACTTC. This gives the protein CSVVERDRLSYEQYF.

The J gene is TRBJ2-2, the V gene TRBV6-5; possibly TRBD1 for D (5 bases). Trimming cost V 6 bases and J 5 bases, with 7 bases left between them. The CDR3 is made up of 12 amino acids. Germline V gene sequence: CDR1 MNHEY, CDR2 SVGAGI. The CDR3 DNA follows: TGTGCCAGCAGACCAGGGACCGGGGAGCTGTTTTTT. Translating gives CASRPGTGELFF.

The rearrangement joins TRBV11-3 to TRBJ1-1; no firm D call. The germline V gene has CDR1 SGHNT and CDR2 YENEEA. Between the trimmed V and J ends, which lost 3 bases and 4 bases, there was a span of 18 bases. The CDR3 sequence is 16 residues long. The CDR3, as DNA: TGTGCCAGCAGCTTCAAGTTAACAATGAGGCGCACTGAAGCTTTCTTT. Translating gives CASSFKLTMRRTEAFF.

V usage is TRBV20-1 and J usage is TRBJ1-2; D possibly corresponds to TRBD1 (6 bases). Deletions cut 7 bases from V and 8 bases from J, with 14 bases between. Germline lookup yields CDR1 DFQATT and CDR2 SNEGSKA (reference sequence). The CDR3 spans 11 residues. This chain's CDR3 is CSGGRGEGYTF. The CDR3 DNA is TGCAGTGGGGGGCGCGGAGAGGGCTACACCTTC.

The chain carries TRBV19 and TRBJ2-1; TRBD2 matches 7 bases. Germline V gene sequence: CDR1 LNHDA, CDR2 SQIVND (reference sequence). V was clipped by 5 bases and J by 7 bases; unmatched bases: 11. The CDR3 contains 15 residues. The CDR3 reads CASSLGWGGVNEQFF. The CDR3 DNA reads TGTGCCAGTAGTTTAGGTTGGGGAGGGGTAAATGAGCAGTTCTTC. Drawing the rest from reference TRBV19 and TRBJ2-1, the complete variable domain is DGGITQSPKYLFRKEGQNVTLSCEQNLNHDAMYWYRQDPGQGLRLIYYSQIVNDFQKGDIAEGYSVSREKKESFPLTVTSAQKNPTAFYLCASSLGWGGVNEQFFGPGTRLTVL.

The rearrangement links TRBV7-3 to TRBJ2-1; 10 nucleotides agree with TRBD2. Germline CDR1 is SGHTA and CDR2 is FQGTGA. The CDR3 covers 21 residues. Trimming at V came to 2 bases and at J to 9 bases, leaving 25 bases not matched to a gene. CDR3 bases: TGTGCCAGCAGCTTACAAGCGGGAGGGCCCGGTTCTTTTTTATTTTCCGGTGAGCAGTTCTTC. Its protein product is CASSLQAGGPGSFLFSGEQFF.

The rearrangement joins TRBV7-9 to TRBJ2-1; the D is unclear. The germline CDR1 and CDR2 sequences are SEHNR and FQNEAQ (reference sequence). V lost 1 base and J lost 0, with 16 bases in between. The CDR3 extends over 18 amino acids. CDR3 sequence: CASSLGISPTSSYNEQFF. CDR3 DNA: TGTGCCAGCAGCTTAGGGATTAGCCCAACGAGCTCCTACAATGAGCAGTTCTTC. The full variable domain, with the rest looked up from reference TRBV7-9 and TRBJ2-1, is DTGVSQNPRHKITKRGQNVTFRCDPISEHNRLYWYRQTLGQGPEFLTYFQNEAQLEKSRLLSDRFSAERPKGSFSTLEIQRTEQGDSAMYLCASSLGISPTSSYNEQFFGPGTRLTVL.

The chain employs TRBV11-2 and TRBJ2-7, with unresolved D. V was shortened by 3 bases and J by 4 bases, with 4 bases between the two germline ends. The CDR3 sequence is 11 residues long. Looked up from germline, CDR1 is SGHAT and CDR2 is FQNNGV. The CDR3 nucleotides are TGTGCCAGCAGCTTTATGTACGAGCAGTACTTC. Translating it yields CASSFMYEQYF.

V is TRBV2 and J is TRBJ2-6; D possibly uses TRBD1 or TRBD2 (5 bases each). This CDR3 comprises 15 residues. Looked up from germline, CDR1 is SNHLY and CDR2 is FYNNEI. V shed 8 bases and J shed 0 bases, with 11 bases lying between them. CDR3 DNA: TGTGCCAGCGGGGGACGGAACTCTGGGGCCAACGTCCTGACTTTC. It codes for CASGGRNSGANVLTF.

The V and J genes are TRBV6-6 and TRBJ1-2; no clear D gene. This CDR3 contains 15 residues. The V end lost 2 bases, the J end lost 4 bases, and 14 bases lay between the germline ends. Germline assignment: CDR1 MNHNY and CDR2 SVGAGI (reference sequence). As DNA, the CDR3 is TGTGCCAGCAGTTACCCAATTGCCACAGCCTATGGCTACACCTTC. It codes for CASSYPIATAYGYTF.

The CDR3 DNA sequence: TGTGCCAGTAAGCCGACACACAACACTGAAGCTTTCTTT. Encoded protein: CASKPTHNTEAFF. This rearrangement joins TRBV19 to TRBJ1-1; no definite D call. Germline-derived CDR1 and CDR2 are LNHDA and SQIVND (reference sequence). The CDR3 spans 13 residues. V lost 7 bases and J 2 bases, leaving 11 bases between the germline ends. Full variable domain (missing parts from reference TRBV19 and TRBJ1-1): DGGITQSPKYLFRKEGQNVTLSCEQNLNHDAMYWYRQDPGQGLRLIYYSQIVNDFQKGDIAEGYSVSREKKESFPLTVTSAQKNPTAFYLCASKPTHNTEAFFGQGTRLTVV.

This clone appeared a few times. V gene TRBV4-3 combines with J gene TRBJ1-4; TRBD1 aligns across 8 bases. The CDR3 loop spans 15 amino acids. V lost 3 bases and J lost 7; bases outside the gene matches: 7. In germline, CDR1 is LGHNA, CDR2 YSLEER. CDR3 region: CASSQSPGGREKLFF. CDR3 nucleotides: TGCGCCAGCAGCCAGTCCCCAGGGGGCCGTGAAAAACTGTTTTTT.

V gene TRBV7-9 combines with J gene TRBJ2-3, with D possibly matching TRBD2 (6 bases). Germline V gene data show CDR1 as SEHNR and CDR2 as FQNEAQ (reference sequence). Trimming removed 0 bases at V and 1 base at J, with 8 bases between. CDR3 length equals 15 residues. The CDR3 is CASSLAGTRTDTQYF. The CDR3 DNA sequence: TGTGCCAGCAGCTTAGCGGGGACTCGCACAGATACGCAGTATTTT.

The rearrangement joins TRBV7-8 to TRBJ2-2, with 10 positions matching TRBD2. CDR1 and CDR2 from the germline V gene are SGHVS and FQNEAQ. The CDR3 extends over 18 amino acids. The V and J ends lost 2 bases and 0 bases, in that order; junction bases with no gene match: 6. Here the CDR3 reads CASSLPRTSGTNTGELFF. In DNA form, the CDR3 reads TGTGCCAGCAGCTTACCCCGGACTAGCGGCACGAACACCGGGGAGCTGTTTTTT. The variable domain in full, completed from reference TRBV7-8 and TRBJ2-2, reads GAGVSQSPRYKVAKRGQDVALRCDPISGHVSLFWYQQALGQGPEFLTYFQNEAQLDKSGLPSDRFFAERPEGSVSTLKIQRTQQEDSAVYLCASSLPRTSGTNTGELFFGEGSRLTVL.